The next 30 T cell receptor beta chains were all read from a single sample in a study of blood T cell repertoires in COVID-19. Sequencing was performed with immunoSEQ multiplex PCR; in TCRdb, only in-frame clones are kept and a portion is missing. The data hold 250,000 or so clones, with approximately 78% observed a single time. The sequenced sample consisted of peripheral blood. These receptors came from a woman between 18 and 29 years old with acute or convalescent COVID-19.

The chain links TRBV19 to TRBJ1-1; 7 bases match TRBD1. V lost 7 bases to trimming and J lost 1 base; unmatched junction nucleotides: 6. This CDR3 contains 14 residues. The V gene's germline CDR1 is LNHDA and CDR2 SQIVND (reference sequence). The CDR3 nucleotides read TGTGCCAGTACTTTGACAGGGCCGAACACTGAAGCTTTCTTT. This sequence encodes CASTLTGPNTEAFF.

This chain joins TRBV6-6 and TRBJ1-2; D ambiguous. The CDR3 sequence is 16 residues long. Trimming cost V 0 bases and J 7 bases, with 18 bases left between them. In germline, CDR1 is MNHNY, CDR2 SVGAGI (reference sequence). The CDR3 DNA is TGTGCCAGCAGTTACTCGAAAGGATGGGGAGAAGGTGGCTACACCTTC. This codes for CASSYSKGWGEGGYTF.

DNA for the CDR3: TGTGCCAGCAGCTCCCCGGCGGGAGGTACATTAAAGACCCAGTACTTC. Its protein product is CASSSPAGGTLKTQYF. The V gene is TRBV28, the J gene TRBJ2-5, with TRBD2 identical over 8 bases. The CDR3 runs to 16 residues. CDR1 is MDHEN and CDR2 is SYDVKM in the germline V gene. V lost 6 bases to trimming and J lost 6 bases; unmatched junction nucleotides: 15.

V and J are TRBV29-1 and TRBJ1-5; 8 nucleotides align to TRBD1. The CDR3 spans 13 residues. V was pared by 6 bases and J by 8 bases, with 9 bases of the junction left unmatched. Germline V CDR1 and CDR2: SQVTM, ANQGSEA. This chain's CDR3 is CSVVRLQGEPQHF. The CDR3, as DNA: TGCAGCGTCGTGCGATTACAGGGGGAGCCCCAGCATTTT.

The chain is built from TRBV6-4 and TRBJ2-1, with 14 nucleotides matching TRBD2. This CDR3 spans 15 amino acids. The germline V gene encodes CDR1 MRHNA and CDR2 SNTAGT. The trim removed 4 bases at V and 7 bases at J, leaving 3 bases unmatched. CDR3 sequence reads: CASSVGTSGSNEQFF. The CDR3 DNA reads as TGTGCCAGCAGTGTCGGGACTAGCGGGAGTAATGAGCAGTTCTTC.

This clone was detected only a few times. At one end the junction does not follow the germline gene, possibly because of a read error. J is TRBJ1-1 and V is TRBV7-9; no reliable D call. Germline CDR1 is SEHNR and CDR2 is FQNEAQ (reference sequence). The CDR3 is 9 residues long. The CDR3 coding sequence is TGTGCCAGCAGCCTTACCCCACTCTTC. Protein product: CASSLTPLF.

V usage is TRBV4-1 and J usage is TRBJ1-1; D call uncertain. The germline gives CDR1 MGHRA, CDR2 YSYEKL. This CDR3 contains 16 residues. Trimming removed 0 bases at V and 0 bases at J, with 11 bases between. The CDR3 DNA reads as TGCGCCAGCAGCCAAGATCCGCGAGGATTGAACACTGAAGCTTTCTTT. Amino acid sequence: CASSQDPRGLNTEAFF.

The CDR3 nucleotides read TGTGCCAGCAGCTTATCCAGCGTCAGAAGGAGCGAGACCCAGTACTTC. Translating it yields CASSLSSVRRSETQYF. V and J are TRBV5-4 and TRBJ2-5; unclear D gene. CDR3 length equals 16 residues. Germline assignment: CDR1 SGHNT and CDR2 YYREEE (reference sequence). V lost 2 bases, J lost 5 bases, and 19 bases lay in between.

This clone was seen only a few times. This chain connects TRBV6-1 to TRBJ1-5; no clear D. The CDR3 loop spans 15 amino acids. The germline CDR1 and CDR2 sequences are MNHNS and SASEGT. Trimming took off 0 bases at V and 9 bases at J, with 15 bases between the two ends. The CDR3 protein is CASSEAETAGSPQHF. CDR3 DNA: TGTGCCAGCAGTGAAGCGGAGACCGCCGGGTCGCCCCAGCATTTT.

The J gene is TRBJ2-2, the V gene TRBV11-2, with 11 bases lining up with TRBD2. V was pared by 4 bases and J by 6 bases, with 7 bases of the junction left unmatched. The length of the CDR3 is 16 residues. Germline values: CDR1 SGHAT, CDR2 FQNNGV. The CDR3 is CASSSGPSGRSGELFF. In DNA form, the CDR3 reads TGTGCCAGCAGCTCCGGCCCTAGCGGGAGGTCCGGGGAGCTGTTTTTT.

The rearrangement joins TRBV2 to TRBJ2-7, with D possibly being TRBD2 (6 bases). CDR3 size: 16 residues. Germline values: CDR1 SNHLY, CDR2 FYNNEI. Trimming stripped 0 bases from V and 3 bases from J, with 15 bases between. The CDR3: CASSEAHGSGGYEQYF. In DNA form, the CDR3 reads TGTGCCAGCAGTGAAGCGCATGGTAGCGGAGGCTACGAGCAGTACTTC.

The V and J genes are TRBV27 and TRBJ2-4, with TRBD2 matching 14 bases. The CDR3 loop spans 14 amino acids. V was clipped by 6 bases and J by 11 bases; unmatched bases: 6. The germline V gene encodes CDR1 MNHEY and CDR2 SMNVEV (reference sequence). Written as DNA, the CDR3 is TGTGCCAGCAGGAGGACTAGCGGGGGGCCCTTTCAGTACTTC. Protein product: CASRRTSGGPFQYF.

The chain recombines TRBV7-6 with TRBJ2-3; the D gene is possibly TRBD2 (5 bases). Looked up from germline, CDR1 is SGHVS and CDR2 is FNYEAQ. V gave up 4 bases and J gave up 4 bases, with 30 bases separating them. The CDR3 contains 20 residues. The CDR3 is CASSSTRVTGIQVGADTQYF. CDR3 DNA: TGTGCCAGCAGCTCGACACGCGTGACCGGGATCCAGGTTGGGGCAGATACGCAGTATTTT.

The DNA of the CDR3 is TGTGCCAGCAGCTCGGGACAGGGTTACTACCCCAACTCTGGAAACACCATATATTTT. It is translated as CASSSGQGYYPNSGNTIYF. The V gene is TRBV7-8, the J gene TRBJ1-3; the match to TRBD1 covers 9 bases. The germline gives CDR1 SGHVS, CDR2 FQNEAQ. V gave up 4 bases and J gave up 0 bases; unmatched junction bases: 13. CDR3 length: 19 amino acids. The variable domain in full, with the rest retrieved from reference TRBV7-8 and TRBJ1-3, is GAGVSQSPRYKVAKRGQDVALRCDPISGHVSLFWYQQALGQGPEFLTYFQNEAQLDKSGLPSDRFFAERPEGSVSTLKIQRTQQEDSAVYLCASSSGQGYYPNSGNTIYFGEGSWLTVV.

V usage is TRBV30 and J usage is TRBJ1-5; no definite D call. Per germline, CDR1 GTSNPN and CDR2 SVGIG (reference sequence). The CDR3 has 14 amino acids. V lost 0 bases and J 2 bases, leaving 8 bases between the germline ends. CDR3 sequence (DNA): TGTGCCTGGAGTGTTGGGAGAGGCAATCAGCCCCAGCATTTT. As protein: CAWSVGRGNQPQHF.

V gene TRBV27 combines with J gene TRBJ2-3; 10 bases align to TRBD2. Germline CDR1 MNHEY, CDR2 SMNVEV (reference sequence). With 3 bases clipped from V and 2 bases from J, the junction kept 11 bases outside the gene matches. The CDR3 contains 18 residues. For the CDR3, the DNA is TGTGCCAGCAGTTTCCGGGGGGTCGGACTAGCGGTCACAGATACGCAGTATTTT. Translated, it gives CASSFRGVGLAVTDTQYF.

This chain uses TRBV30 with TRBJ2-1; a weak D match, TRBD1 (6 bases). The CDR3 is 14 residues long. Germline loops: CDR1 GTSNPN, CDR2 SVGIG (reference sequence). Trimming shortened V by 2 bases and J by 2 bases, and 10 bases separated the two germline ends. Here the CDR3 DNA reads TGTGCCTGGAGTCCAGGGGTCACCTACAATGAGCAGTTCTTC. This encodes CAWSPGVTYNEQFF.

This clone was recorded a few times. V usage is TRBV6-5 and J usage is TRBJ2-7; 7 nucleotides match TRBD2. Germline CDR1 and CDR2: MNHEY and SVGAGI. Trimming at V came to 2 bases and at J to 2 bases, leaving 6 bases not matched to a gene. The CDR3 is 15 residues long. The chain's CDR3 is CASSYPKGTTYEQYF. Here the CDR3 DNA reads TGTGCCAGCAGTTACCCGAAAGGGACTACCTACGAGCAGTACTTC.

The chain couples TRBV7-2 to TRBJ2-5, with 8 bases matching TRBD1. The CDR3 sequence is 16 residues long. J gave up 5 bases and V 1 base, and 9 bases lay outside the gene matches. Germline CDR1 SGHTA, CDR2 FQGNSA. The CDR3 nucleotides read TGTGCCAGCAGCTTAGGGTGGGACAGGAAAGGGGAGACCCAGTACTTC. The encoded protein is CASSLGWDRKGETQYF.

This chain connects TRBV7-2 to TRBJ2-7, with TRBD2 matching 8 bases. The V and J ends lost 5 bases and 4 bases, in that order; junction bases with no gene match: 19. This CDR3 contains 18 residues. Germline CDR1 and CDR2: SGHTA and FQGNSA. The CDR3 DNA follows: TGTGCCAGCAGCCGCGTTTCTACGGCCGGGGCGGGGGGTTACGAGCAGTACTTC. It specifies CASSRVSTAGAGGYEQYF.

This clone was observed a few times. The chain uses TRBV5-8 and TRBJ1-5; 9 bases fit TRBD1. The CDR3 has 15 amino acids. Germline CDR1 is SGHTS and CDR2 is YDEGEE. Unmatched junction bases numbered 6, after V lost 4 bases and J lost 4 bases. The CDR3 region is CASSTGQGWNQPQHF. The CDR3 bases are TGTGCCAGCAGCACTGGACAGGGGTGGAATCAGCCCCAGCATTTT.

This clone rates as medium-sized. The chain joins TRBV11-2 to TRBJ2-1, with 12 nucleotides matching TRBD2. Germline CDR1 reads SGHAT; CDR2 reads FQNNGV. Trimming at V came to 10 bases and at J to 10 bases, leaving 11 bases not matched to a gene. The CDR3 is made up of 14 amino acids. CDR3 nucleotide sequence: TGTGCCACCTATCTAGCGGGAGGGCCCTACGAGCAGTTCTTC. The encoded protein is CATYLAGGPYEQFF. Full variable domain (remainder filled in from reference TRBV11-2 and TRBJ2-1): EAGVAQSPRYKIIEKRQSVAFWCNPISGHATLYWYQQILGQGPKLLIQFQNNGVVDDSQLPKDRFSAERLKGVDSTLKIQPAKLEDSAVYLCATYLAGGPYEQFFGPGTRLTVL.

V usage is TRBV13 and J usage is TRBJ2-1; 11 bases match TRBD2. CDR3 length: 14 residues. V dropped 9 bases and J dropped 4; count of bases not matched to a gene: 5. Per germline, CDR1 PRHDT and CDR2 FYEKMQ (reference sequence). In nucleotides, the CDR3 is TGTGCCAGTAGAGGGACTAGCGGATACAATGAGCAGTTCTTC. It encodes CASRGTSGYNEQFF.

The rearrangement joins TRBV19 to TRBJ1-5; 7 nucleotides line up with TRBD1. Trimming took 4 bases from V and 2 from J; bases not matched to a gene: 2. The germline V gene encodes CDR1 LNHDA and CDR2 SQIVND (reference sequence). The CDR3 loop spans 14 amino acids. The CDR3, as DNA: TGTGCCAGTAGTACCGACAGGGGCAATCAGCCCCAGCATTTT. Its protein product is CASSTDRGNQPQHF.

This chain links TRBV9 with TRBJ1-5, with 7 nucleotides matching TRBD1. Germline CDR1 is SGDLS and CDR2 is YYNGEE. The ends lost 2 bases at V and 5 bases at J; junction bases unmatched: 7. The CDR3 has 15 amino acids. CDR3 region: CASSVGDSFYQPQHF. The CDR3, as DNA: TGTGCCAGCAGCGTTGGGGACAGTTTCTATCAGCCCCAGCATTTT. The variable domain in full, with the rest retrieved from reference TRBV9 and TRBJ1-5, is DSGVTQTPKHLITATGQRVTLRCSPRSGDLSVYWYQQSLDQGLQFLIQYYNGEERAKGNILERFSAQQFPDLHSELNLSSLELGDSALYFCASSVGDSFYQPQHFGDGTRLSIL.

This rearrangement joins TRBV4-2 to TRBJ2-3; a possible D gene is TRBD2 (6 bases). Trimming cost V 2 bases and J 0 bases, with 18 bases left between them. CDR1 and CDR2 (germline): LGHNA, YNFKEQ. CDR3 length: 18 amino acids. CDR3 sequence: CASSQSDWDSMSTDTQYF. For the CDR3, the DNA is TGTGCCAGCAGCCAATCCGACTGGGACTCTATGAGCACAGATACGCAGTATTTT.

This clone was seen a single time. This chain uses TRBV7-3 with TRBJ2-1; 13 nucleotides line up with TRBD2. Germline CDR1 is SGHTA and CDR2 is FQGTGA. This CDR3 has 15 residues. The trim removed 5 bases at V and 5 bases at J, leaving 3 bases unmatched. The CDR3 loop is CASSPGLAGNNEQFF. In nucleotides, the CDR3 is TGTGCCAGCAGCCCGGGACTAGCGGGGAACAATGAGCAGTTCTTC.

Only a few counts were recorded for this clone. V gene TRBV4-3 combines with J gene TRBJ2-2, with 10 bases matching TRBD2. The CDR3 is 19 residues long. Germline loops: CDR1 LGHNA, CDR2 YSLEER. The J segment lost 0 bases and the V segment lost 0 bases, leaving 7 bases of the junction unmatched. The CDR3 loop is CASSQDSGTSASNTGELFF. CDR3 coding DNA: TGCGCCAGCAGCCAAGATAGCGGGACTAGCGCTTCGAACACCGGGGAGCTGTTTTTT.

The V call is TRBV5-1, the J call TRBJ2-5, with D maybe TRBD2 (6 bases). Germline V gene sequence: CDR1 SGHRS, CDR2 YFSETQ. CDR3 length: 13 amino acids. Deletions cut 3 bases from V and 3 bases from J, with 9 bases between. The CDR3 sequence: CASSSPGEETQYF. DNA for the CDR3: TGCGCCAGCAGCTCGCCGGGGGAAGAGACCCAGTACTTC.

This rearrangement joins TRBV7-9 to TRBJ2-3, with TRBD1 as a possible D gene (6 bases). The V end lost 4 bases, the J end lost 4 bases, and 12 bases lay between the germline ends. The CDR3 sequence is 14 residues long. Germline CDR1 SEHNR, CDR2 FQNEAQ (reference sequence). As DNA, the CDR3 is TGTGCCAGCAGCTCTTACAGGGTCGCAGATACGCAGTATTTT. Translated: CASSSYRVADTQYF.